This TCR beta chain appears in the sequencing data of a study of blood T cell repertoires in COVID-19. Across the study: Spain, Italy and the United States supplied samples that represented acute and convalescent COVID-19.

In the study's own analysis: Quantification of nucleated cells was approximated via reference gene primer amplification. Repertoires were generated with immunoSEQ multiplex PCR, while TCRdb's copy carries only in-frame clones and drops some. Clonal size and the V and J genes are those of that table, whereas D and trimming came from the DNA. The sample yields some 150,000 clones, 70% to 90% seen once. The sequenced material came from peripheral blood. The sequence was collected from a woman aged 55-69 years with acute or convalescent COVID-19.

The CDR3 DNA follows: TGTGCCAGCAGCGTAGAGCTCAGGATAGGATCGAATGAGCAGTTCTTC. It specifies CASSVELRIGSNEQFF. The chain combines TRBV9 with TRBJ2-1; D is uncertain. CDR1 is SGDLS and CDR2 is YYNGEE in the germline V gene. This CDR3 is 16 amino acids long. V lost 0 bases and J 7 bases, leaving 17 bases between the germline ends.